Sequencing of this T cell receptor beta chain was carried out in a study of CD8 T cells in Susac syndrome. General observations from the study: Regarding the TCR sequencing and HLA analysis, the study admitted that a relatively small number of individuals were involved.

Random hexamers were used to reverse transcribe roughly 0.5 to 1 ug of RNA. The amplification used immunoSEQ multiplex PCR on TCR beta CDR3; it spanned 54 Vbeta and 13 Jbeta. TCRdb re-analysed the immunoSEQ multiplex PCR reads in MiXCR, keeping a single row per CDR3 protein. Of roughly 80,000 distinct CDR3 sequences in the sample, around nine tenths were seen once. The CDR3 consists of 14 residues. CDR1 is LNHDA and CDR2 is SQIVND in the germline V gene (reference sequence). V was pared by 5 bases and J by 3 bases, with 11 bases between. For this clonotype: Its target is not known.

Peripheral blood CD8+ and CD4+ T cells were profiled by TCR beta sequencing. Isolation of CD8+ and CD4+ T cells was performed negatively, whereas enrichment of TEMRA cells was done by FACS. The chain has TRBV19 and TRBJ2-1, with a tentative D call TRBD2 (6 bases). Input material: CD8+ T cells from PBMCs. This clonotype originated in a human donor with multiple sclerosis. CDR3 amino acids: CASSQAGNYNEQFF. The CDR3 DNA reads as TGTGCCAGTAGTCAGGCGGGGAACTACAATGAGCAGTTCTTC.